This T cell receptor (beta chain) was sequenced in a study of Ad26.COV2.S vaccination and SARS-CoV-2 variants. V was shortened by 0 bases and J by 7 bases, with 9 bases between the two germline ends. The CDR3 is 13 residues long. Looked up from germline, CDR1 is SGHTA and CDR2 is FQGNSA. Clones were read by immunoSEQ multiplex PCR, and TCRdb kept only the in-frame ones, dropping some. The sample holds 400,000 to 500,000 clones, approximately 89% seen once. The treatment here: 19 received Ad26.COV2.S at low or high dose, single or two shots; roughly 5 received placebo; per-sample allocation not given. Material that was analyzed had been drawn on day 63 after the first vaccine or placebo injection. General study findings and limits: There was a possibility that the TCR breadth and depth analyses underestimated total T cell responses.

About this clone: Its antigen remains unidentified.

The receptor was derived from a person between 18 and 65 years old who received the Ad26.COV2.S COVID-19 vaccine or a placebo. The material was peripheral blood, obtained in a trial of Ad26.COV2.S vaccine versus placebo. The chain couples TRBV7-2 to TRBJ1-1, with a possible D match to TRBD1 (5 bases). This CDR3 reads CASSLAPGIEAFF. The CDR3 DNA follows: TGTGCCAGCAGCTTAGCGCCAGGGATTGAAGCTTTCTTT.